The rows below give T cell receptor beta chains drawn from one sample of a study of blood T cell repertoires in COVID-19. The repertoire was sequenced with immunoSEQ multiplex PCR; TCRdb's copy has only in-frame clones and lacks some. The table shows approximately 260,000 clones, with approximately 90% occurring only once. The sequenced sample was peripheral blood. The receptor set was obtained from a man in his 60s who had recovered from COVID-19. Each CDR3 is given with its conserved first and last residue. The D gene is left open where the match is weak. Some rows have no size entry. The others give once, few or many, or a class for an expanded clone.

NA,NA,TRBV5-1,TRBJ1-5,CASSLGAGSNQPQHF,TGCGCCAGCAGCTTGGGCGCAGGCTCGAATCAGCCCCAGCATTTT
TRBD1,NA,TRBV4-1,TRBJ2-7,CASSQGLGQSSYEQYF,TGCGCCAGCAGCCAAGGTCTGGGACAGAGCTCCTACGAGCAGTACTTC
NA,few,TRBV27,TRBJ2-7,CASRYEGRGPTYEQYF,TGTGCCAGCAGGTACGAGGGGCGGGGCCCTACCTACGAGCAGTACTTC
TRBD1,NA,TRBV14,TRBJ1-4,CASSQATGGRKLFF,TGTGCCAGCAGCCAAGCCACAGGGGGGAGGAAACTGTTTTTT
TRBD1,few,TRBV19,TRBJ2-2,CASSIDRGTGELFF,TGTGCCAGTAGTATAGACAGGGGGACCGGGGAGCTGTTTTTT
NA,NA,TRBV24-1,TRBJ2-3,CATSDFRGTSTDTQYF,TGTGCCACCAGTGATTTTAGAGGGACTAGCACAGATACGCAGTATTTT
NA,NA,TRBV18,TRBJ2-6,CASAPDRFGANVLTF,TGTGCCAGCGCCCCCGACAGGTTTGGGGCCAACGTCCTGACTTTC
NA,NA,TRBV19,TRBJ1-5,CASSIVDRPWQPQHF,TGTGCCAGTAGTATAGTCGACAGGCCGTGGCAGCCCCAGCATTTT
NA,NA,TRBV5-4,TRBJ1-2,CASSFFRAGGPYGYTF,TGTGCCAGCAGCTTCTTTAGGGCAGGAGGACCCTATGGCTACACCTTC
TRBD1,NA,TRBV6-6,TRBJ1-3,CATTDRGPDTIYF,TGTGCCACCACTGACAGGGGACCAGACACCATATATTTT
TRBD1,NA,TRBV30,TRBJ2-2,CAWGGTGDTGELFF,TGTGCCTGGGGGGGGACAGGGGACACCGGGGAGCTGTTTTTT
NA,NA,TRBV2,TRBJ1-5,CASSDKSRGQPQHF,TGTGCCAGCAGTGATAAGAGTCGGGGGCAGCCCCAGCATTTT
NA,few,TRBV7-9,TRBJ1-2,CASQPGTGNYGYTF,TGTGCCAGCCAACCAGGCACAGGAAACTATGGCTACACCTTC
NA,NA,TRBV9,TRBJ2-1,CASSTRAGSKVYEQFF,TGTGCCAGCAGCACCCGGGCGGGATCGAAGGTCTATGAGCAGTTCTTC
NA,few,TRBV25-1,TRBJ1-4,CASSEAWGRANEKLFF,TGTGCCAGCAGTGAGGCGTGGGGGCGAGCTAATGAAAAACTGTTTTTT
NA,NA,TRBV3-1/TRBV3-2,TRBJ2-2,CASSTRGGRGELFF,TGTGCCAGCAGCACACGGGGTGGCCGAGGGGAGCTGTTTTTT
NA,NA,TRBV7-6,TRBJ2-3,CASSSYLLEAESTDTQYF,TGTGCCAGCAGCTCCTACCTCCTAGAGGCGGAAAGCACAGATACGCAGTATTTT
TRBD1,NA,TRBV5-1,TRBJ1-5,CASSLYPTGGNQPQHF,TGCGCCAGCAGCCTCTACCCGACAGGGGGTAATCAGCCCCAGCATTTT
NA,NA,TRBV27,TRBJ2-2,CASSKTTGMHGELFF,TGTGCCAGCAGCAAAACTACAGGGATGCACGGGGAGCTGTTTTTT
TRBD1,NA,TRBV5-1,TRBJ1-1,CASSLGTGPLGAFF,TGCGCCAGCAGCTTGGGGACAGGCCCGTTGGGAGCTTTCTTT
TRBD1,NA,TRBV6-5,TRBJ1-2,CASSYSARGHGYTF,TGTGCCAGCAGTTACTCCGCCAGGGGGCATGGCTACACCTTC
NA,NA,TRBV2,TRBJ2-3,CASSEAPVVTQYF,TGTGCCAGCAGTGAAGCCCCCGTTGTTACGCAGTATTTT
TRBD2,NA,TRBV15,TRBJ2-3,CATSKRGPVTDTQYF,TGTGCCACCAGCAAGCGGGGGCCTGTCACAGATACGCAGTATTTT
TRBD2,NA,TRBV3-1/TRBV3-2,TRBJ2-2,CASSQDGRGTGELFF,TGTGCCAGCAGCCAAGATGGGAGGGGCACCGGGGAGCTGTTTTTT
NA,NA,TRBV18,TRBJ1-4,CASSGEREKLFF,TGTGCCAGCTCGGGAGAACGGGAAAAACTGTTTTTT
NA,NA,TRBV19,TRBJ1-5,CATTGAGMGQPQHF,TGTGCCACTACTGGAGCGGGGATGGGTCAGCCCCAGCATTTT
NA,NA,TRBV7-8,TRBJ1-3,CASSLDNYGAFSGNTIYF,TGTGCCAGCAGCTTAGACAACTACGGCGCTTTCTCTGGAAACACCATATATTTT
NA,NA,TRBV10-3,TRBJ1-5,CAIKGGVNQPQHF,TGTGCCATCAAAGGAGGGGTCAATCAGCCCCAGCATTTT
TRBD1,NA,TRBV7-9,TRBJ2-6,CASNPGGSRANVLTF,TGTGCCAGCAACCCAGGGGGTTCTCGGGCCAACGTCCTGACTTTC
TRBD2,NA,TRBV5-6,TRBJ2-5,CASSFPAGGMETQYF,TGTGCCAGCAGCTTTCCAGCGGGGGGGATGGAGACCCAGTACTTC
TRBD1,NA,TRBV6-5,TRBJ1-1,CASSYANRGGTEAFF,TGTGCCAGCAGTTACGCCAACAGGGGCGGGACTGAAGCTTTCTTT
NA,NA,TRBV7-2,TRBJ1-5,CASSFRGQPQHF,TGTGCCAGCAGCTTTCGAGGCCAGCCCCAGCATTTT